This is a list of T cell receptor beta chains from one sample in a study of T cell responses to AZD1222 COVID-19 vaccine. Sequencing used immunoSEQ multiplex PCR; TCRdb keeps in-frame clones, though not all of them. This table has some 140,000 clones, approximately 90% appearing once. Sequences were derived from peripheral blood, sampled on day 0 of AZD1222 vaccination. The receptors shown here come from an adult in good health. The conserved cysteine and the conserved F or W are not part of the CDR3 here. The D gene is left open where the match is weak. Expanded clones get a size class; other rows say once, few or many, or leave the size out.

v_call d_call clone_size cdr3_aa
TRBV6-4 NA few ASSVGTEDNEQF
TRBV15 NA NA ATSRGGSYNEQF
TRBV6-2/TRBV6-3 TRBD1 NA ASSYRAGGADNQPQH
TRBV19 NA NA ASSIRRSGNSVSGNTIY
TRBV2 NA NA ASSEARRYEQY
TRBV18 NA NA ASSPGATNEKLF
TRBV6-1 NA once ASSEFQGSPLH
TRBV7-2 NA NA ASSADPQPSYEQY
TRBV7-6 NA NA ASSVTSGANTEAF
TRBV6-5 TRBD1 once ASSYWAGGKSPLH
TRBV12-5 NA NA ASGFMGREQY
TRBV28 NA few ASRSVTAIYGYT
TRBV6-5 NA NA ASSFRISTDTQY
TRBV9 NA NA ASSQDQGNQPQH
TRBV14 NA NA ASSQEGVPGYEQY
TRBV12-1 NA few ASSPGLAGGPLGETQY
TRBV18 TRBD1 NA ASSQDRSAGGETQY
TRBV18 NA NA ASSPGTSSYQETQY
TRBV11-2 NA NA ASSYSGTGELF
TRBV19 TRBD1 NA ASSITGTGTNQPQH
TRBV2 NA NA ASSEKEVLNGETQY
TRBV14 NA NA ASSQDYRQAYGYT
TRBV19 NA once ASSIEDRDSTEAF
TRBV12-3/TRBV12-4 TRBD1 NA ASRPGTGFGYT
TRBV3-1/TRBV3-2 TRBD1 NA ASSQDLGGRETQY
TRBV3-1/TRBV3-2 NA NA ASSPTGLGTQY
TRBV18 NA NA ASSPPTRDSPLH
TRBV10-2 NA NA ASSEQTSGNTIY
TRBV7-9 NA NA ASSLTANYNEQF
TRBV14 NA NA ASSQRLGGETQY
TRBV5-8 NA NA ASSPRTGDSGANVLT
TRBV6-4 NA NA ASSDSAGFGSGGYT
TRBV2 NA NA ASSEWGRYGYT
TRBV28 NA NA ASSLVLTQSNQPQH
TRBV7-2 NA once ASSFLPTEQF
TRBV3-1/TRBV3-2 NA NA ASSQDAGVDTEAF
TRBV7-2 NA NA ASSLVSGTGELF
TRBV4-2 NA many ASSQARADQPQH
TRBV6-2/TRBV6-3 NA NA ASSSHSAVNTEAF
TRBV28 NA NA ASSLGGGGGNTIY